The 8 T cell receptor beta chains reported below all come from one sample, sequenced in a study of vaccination effects on CD4 cells after COVID-19 (dated by TCRdb to 2021 to 2024). The method behind the library was the immunoSEQ multiplex PCR assay. TCRdb holds this immuneACCESS table with in-frame rearrangements only. Some clones are missing; in checked studies, unresolved V genes explain under half, and the rest has no known cause. The sample table contains tens of thousands of clones; only one count was recorded for around 67% of them. Of the sample, approximately 20% falls within the top ten clones. In the ViraFEST assay, PBMC were stimulated with viral peptide pools, and antigen-specific CD4+ T cell clonotypes were then identified by expansion using TCR sequencing. After approximately 11 days of culture, CD4+ T cells were isolated with the EasySep CD4+ T cell isolation kit. Negative nucleocapsid antibody results before and after vaccination confirmed that the healthy vaccine recipients had no prior SARS-CoV-2 infection.

These receptors lack a known antigen. Sequenced here: CD4+ T cells from PBMCs cultured with SARS-CoV-2 spike peptides, sampled before COVID-19 vaccination. The cell subset or site tag for this specimen amounts to: SARS-CoV-2 spike overlapping peptide pool stimulation. These receptor sequences come from a human donor who received a COVID-19 vaccine.

The rearrangement joins TRBV20-1 to TRBJ2-7, with a possible D match to TRBD1 (6 bases). Per germline, CDR1 DFQATT and CDR2 SNEGSKA (reference sequence). The CDR3 extends over 11 amino acids. V was clipped by 7 bases and J by 7 bases, with 14 bases between them. The CDR3 loop reads CSGGRGGEQYF. The DNA of the CDR3 is TGCAGTGGGGGGAGAGGGGGAGAGCAGTACTTC.

Remarks on this clone: Other DNA sequences in the same sample also yield this CDR3. This sequence joins TRBV19 and TRBJ1-3; D is unresolved. Germline values: CDR1 LNHDA, CDR2 SQIVND (reference sequence). V lost 4 bases and J 4 bases, leaving 5 bases between the germline ends. The CDR3 spans 12 residues. In DNA form, the CDR3 reads TGTGCCAGTAGTACGCGGGGAAACACCATATATTTT. The encoded protein is CASSTRGNTIYF.

The rearrangement links TRBV30 to TRBJ1-2; unclear D gene. Between the trimmed V and J ends, which lost 0 bases and 8 bases, there was a span of 7 bases. This CDR3 spans 11 amino acids. Germline V lookup: CDR1 GTSNPN, CDR2 SVGIG (reference sequence). CDR3 in amino acids: CAWSVSVGYTF. CDR3 nucleotides: TGTGCCTGGAGTGTTAGCGTAGGCTACACCTTC.

V gene TRBV5-4 combines with J gene TRBJ1-2; possibly TRBD1 for D (6 bases). CDR3 length equals 14 residues. Trimming removed 4 bases from V and 8 bases from J, with 18 bases in between. Germline CDR1 SGHNT, CDR2 YYREEE (reference sequence). The CDR3 here is CASSPGGGLRGYTF. CDR3 in DNA: TGTGCCAGCAGCCCGGGGGGGGGCTTGAGAGGCTACACCTTC.

This chain links TRBV18 with TRBJ2-7, with 7 nucleotides matching TRBD1. The germline CDR1 and CDR2 sequences are KGHSH and LQKENI. The CDR3 runs to 13 residues. J lost 6 bases, V lost 2 bases, and 4 bases had no gene match. In DNA form, the CDR3 reads TGTGCCAGCTCACCAGATTCAGGGGGCGAGCAGTACTTC. Translation: CASSPDSGGEQYF.

The table lists this clone with a few counts. This chain joins TRBV7-2 and TRBJ2-4; D is uncertain. The germline CDR1 and CDR2 sequences are SGHTA and FQGNSA. This CDR3 is 14 amino acids long. Trimming removed 6 bases at V and 0 bases at J, with 9 bases between. The CDR3 DNA sequence: TGTGCCAGCAGTTTCCGGACAGCCAAAAACATTCAGTACTTC. This translates into CASSFRTAKNIQYF.

The chain combines TRBV4-3 with TRBJ2-2; 9 bases line up with TRBD1. Looked up from germline, CDR1 is LGHNA and CDR2 is YSLEER. The CDR3 is 15 amino acids. The V and J ends lost 5 bases and 6 bases, in that order; junction bases with no gene match: 7. Here the CDR3 reads CASSFGTGQPGELFF. In DNA, the CDR3 is TGCGCCAGCAGCTTTGGGACAGGGCAGCCCGGGGAGCTGTTTTTT.

This chain connects TRBV9 to TRBJ2-1; 10 bases line up with TRBD1. V trimming: 0 bases; J trimming: 2 bases; junction bases outside the gene matches: 2. Germline-derived CDR1 and CDR2 are SGDLS and YYNGEE. CDR3 length equals 16 residues. CDR3 DNA: TGTGCCAGCAGCGTAGGTGGACAGGGGGCCTACAATGAGCAGTTCTTC. Its translation is CASSVGGQGAYNEQFF. Using reference TRBV9 and TRBJ2-1 for the parts outside the CDR3, the full variable domain is DSGVTQTPKHLITATGQRVTLRCSPRSGDLSVYWYQQSLDQGLQFLIQYYNGEERAKGNILERFSAQQFPDLHSELNLSSLELGDSALYFCASSVGGQGAYNEQFFGPGTRLTVL.